A single T cell receptor (beta chain) is shown here with its context. The antigen remains unidentified. The data are from a study of CD8 T cell repertoires and HIV-1 epitope variants. Study in general: Controls included no peptide, Ebola AY9 epitope, and a CMV, EBV, flu pool. Tested: three Gag epitope families, Nef HW9 and YT9.

Clones were sequenced by immunoSEQ multiplex PCR, and TCRdb holds only the in-frame ones, with some missing. The data contain 4,500 to 5,500 clones, roughly three fifths of them seen just once; the ten biggest clones take up more than 40%. The specimen sequenced was cultured CD8+ T cells derived from PBMCs. The source is a male donor with HIV.

The CDR3 sequence: CASSPLISYEQYF. CDR3 nucleotides: TGTGCCAGCTCACCCTTGATCTCCTACGAGCAGTACTTC. This sequence joins TRBV18 and TRBJ2-7; D unclear. Germline CDR1 is KGHSH and CDR2 is LQKENI. Trimming stripped 3 bases from V and 0 bases from J, with 6 bases between. CDR3 length equals 13 residues.